One sample yielded the 13 T cell receptor beta chains listed below, sequenced in a study of neurological immune-mediated disorders. TCRdb independently ran MiXCR on the 5' RACE reads; one entry per CDR3 protein. The table lists some 46,000 distinct CDR3 sequences, around 4.5% of them singletons. The sequencing input was PBMCs. The receptors here all came from a woman between 55 and 75 years old with multiple sclerosis.

V is TRBV20-1 and J is TRBJ2-1, with D uncertain. Germline CDR1 DFQATT, CDR2 SNEGSKA (reference sequence). CDR3 length: 15 residues. The V end was cut by 0 bases, the J end by 0 bases, with 9 bases between. The DNA of the CDR3 is TGCAGTGCTAGAGATCGGCAGAGCTCCTACAATGAGCAGTTCTTC. Its translation: CSARDRQSSYNEQFF.

This clonotype was picked up many times. This chain connects TRBV27 to TRBJ1-6; possibly TRBD1 for D (6 bases). Trimming removed 8 bases at V and 8 bases at J, with 19 bases between. This CDR3 is 15 amino acids long. Germline CDR1 and CDR2: MNHEY and SMNVEV (reference sequence). For the CDR3, the DNA is TGTGCCAGCCGTCCATCGGGGGCCGGGTATTCACCCCTCCACTTT. It is translated as CASRPSGAGYSPLHF.

The chain couples TRBV29-1 to TRBJ1-1, with a possible D match to TRBD1 (6 bases). The CDR3 spans 12 residues. V was pared by 6 bases and J by 3 bases, with 11 bases between. CDR1 is SQVTM and CDR2 is ANQGSEA in the germline V gene. The CDR3, as DNA: TGCAGCGTCGGACCAGGGGACACTGAAGCTTTCTTT. This sequence encodes CSVGPGDTEAFF.

The chain is built from TRBV20-1 and TRBJ2-1; possibly TRBD2 for D (6 bases). The CDR3 is made up of 16 amino acids. Germline loops: CDR1 DFQATT, CDR2 SNEGSKA (reference sequence). Trimming left V 5 bases short and J 3 bases short, with 20 bases between. CDR3 coding DNA: TGCAGTGCTCCTATAGCCGGAGGGGCCCTCTACAATGAGCAGTTCTTC. Translating gives CSAPIAGGALYNEQFF.

V gene TRBV29-1 combines with J gene TRBJ2-7, with TRBD2 matching over 11 bases. With V trimmed by 6 bases and J by 2 bases, 9 bases remained unmatched. This CDR3 region has 15 residues. Germline CDR1 and CDR2: SQVTM and ANQGSEA. The DNA of the CDR3 is TGCAGCGTCACCTCCGGGACTAGCGGCACCTACGAGCAGTACGTC. Protein: CSVTSGTSGTYEQYV.

This clonotype has ten or more counts. The chain employs TRBV20-1 and TRBJ1-2; TRBD1 might be the D (5 bases). This CDR3 is 15 amino acids long. The V end was cut by 5 bases, the J end by 3 bases, with 19 bases between. CDR1 and CDR2 from the germline V gene are DFQATT and SNEGSKA (reference sequence). As DNA, the CDR3 is TGCAGTGCTGGGGGATTGACGGGCTTACACTATGGCTACACCTTC. Its translation: CSAGGLTGLHYGYTF.

This clonotype has a count of ten or more. The chain couples TRBV28 to TRBJ1-2, with TRBD1 identical over 10 bases. There are 14 residues in the CDR3. J gave up 7 bases and V 6 bases, and 8 bases lay outside the gene matches. Germline-derived CDR1 and CDR2 are MDHEN and SYDVKM. This CDR3 reads CASRDGQGVAGYTF. The CDR3 coding sequence is TGTGCCAGCAGGGACGGACAGGGGGTTGCTGGCTACACCTTC.

This clonotype was detected many times. The chain employs TRBV7-9 and TRBJ1-2; 10 bases line up with TRBD1. Germline loops: CDR1 SEHNR, CDR2 FQNEAQ (reference sequence). The V gene end was trimmed by 5 bases and the J gene end by 5 bases; junction bases not matched to a gene: 5. CDR3 length: 14 amino acids. The DNA for the CDR3 is TGTGCCAGCAGCCCACGGACAGGGGGATATGGCTACACCTTC. Amino acid sequence: CASSPRTGGYGYTF.

Concerning this clonotype itself: It may be a read error: a sequence one base away is much more abundant. V usage is TRBV13 and J usage is TRBJ1-4, with a tentative D call TRBD1 (5 bases). The germline V and J ends were trimmed by 2 bases and 5 bases, with 12 bases remaining between them. CDR3 length: 15 residues. Germline V gene lookup returns CDR1 PRHDT and CDR2 FYEKMQ (reference sequence). Here the CDR3 reads CASSLRRKGNEKLFF. The CDR3 nucleotides are TGTGCCAGCAGCTTAAGGAGAAAGGGGAATGAAAAACTGTTTTTT.

This clonotype showed up just a few times. The gene calls are TRBV10-1 and TRBJ2-1, with 12 nucleotides matching TRBD2. The CDR3 extends over 16 amino acids. Germline assignment: CDR1 WNHNN and CDR2 SYGVQD (reference sequence). Unmatched junction bases numbered 7, after V lost 3 bases and J lost 7 bases. In DNA, the CDR3 is TGCGCCAGCAGTGATCTAGCGGGAGGGCCGTGGAATGAGCAGTTCTTC. Protein sequence: CASSDLAGGPWNEQFF.

The sample holds many counts of this clonotype. The V call is TRBV3-1, the J call TRBJ2-5; D tentatively reads TRBD1 or TRBD2 (5 bases each). The CDR3 spans 14 residues. The germline gives CDR1 LGHDT, CDR2 YNNKEL (reference sequence). Trimming left V 6 bases short and J 0 bases short, with 11 bases between. The CDR3 spells CASSREGYQETQYF. In nucleotides, the CDR3 is TGTGCCAGCAGTCGCGAGGGGTACCAAGAGACCCAGTACTTC.

This clonotype was detected ten times or more. The rearrangement joins TRBV5-1 to TRBJ2-1, with TRBD1 identical over 8 bases. CDR1 SGHRS and CDR2 YFSETQ come from the germline V gene. The ends lost 4 bases at V and 10 bases at J; junction bases unmatched: 13. The CDR3 consists of 15 residues. This CDR3 reads CASSEIGQGGAEQFF. The CDR3 DNA sequence: TGCGCCAGCAGCGAAATCGGACAGGGCGGCGCCGAGCAGTTCTTC.

With respect to this clonotype: A read error may account for a junction end that differs from germline. V and J are TRBV9 and TRBJ1-1, with a possible D match to TRBD1 (5 bases). The CDR3 is made up of 15 amino acids. Germline CDR1 SGDLS, CDR2 YYNGEE. CDR3 sequence: CVSSAYRSGGTEAFF. CDR3 bases: TGTGTCAGCAGCGCATACAGGTCCGGGGGAACTGAAGCTTTCTTT.